The present T cell receptor (beta chain) was sequenced within a study of PD-1 blockade in classical Hodgkin lymphoma. CDR3 length: 14 amino acids. Germline V gene data show CDR1 as SNHLY and CDR2 as FYNNEI. Trimming took off 4 bases at V and 3 bases at J, with 13 bases between the two ends. Data came from immunoSEQ multiplex PCR; TCRdb stores just in-frame clones and leaves some out. The repertoire holds about 11,000 clones, with 75% as singletons. Following autologous stem cell transplantation, relapse occurred in every patient, and exposure to brentuximab vedotin varied. This clonotype was sampled from a human donor with classical Hodgkin lymphoma. Specimen: peripheral blood mononuclear cells (PBMCs), collected at baseline. The chain carries TRBV2 and TRBJ2-7; tentative D call: TRBD2 (6 bases). DNA for the CDR3: TGTGCCAGCAGTGTGGGAGGAACAATCTACGAGCAGTACGTC. It encodes CASSVGGTIYEQYV.